This T cell receptor (beta chain) was obtained from a study of T cell repertoires in cytomegalovirus infection. Study findings and constraints: HLA-C-restricted CMV-specific TCR beta clonotypes prevailed in the ex vivo response.

TCRdb redid the calling of the reads with MiXCR, one entry per CDR3 protein. The data contain roughly 230,000 distinct CDR3 sequences, approximately 15% of them singletons. The table lists this clonotype with many counts. Its specificity is unknown. The CDR3 runs 14 residues. V was trimmed by 4 bases and J by 1 base, leaving 10 bases between them. CDR1 is MNHNS and CDR2 is SASEGT in the germline V gene. Source material: CD8+ T cells from PBMCs. The gene calls are TRBV6-1 and TRBJ1-1; D remains ambiguous. The TCR was taken from a human donor in good health (CMV status not recorded). Some clones in this sample may be carry-over from other donors' samples. The CDR3 protein is CASSGVGPNTEAFF. CDR3 bases: TGTGCCAGCAGTGGGGTTGGACCGAACACTGAAGCTTTCTTT.